What follows describes a single T cell receptor (beta chain). Trimming cost V 4 bases and J 5 bases, with 11 bases left between them. This CDR3 comprises 12 residues. Germline CDR1 is SQVTM and CDR2 is ANQGSEA. The sample belongs to a study of T cell repertoires in ileal Crohn's disease. In the study overall: About half of patients got postoperative therapy: roughly 12 thiopurines, over 15 anti-TNF.

Clones were sequenced by immunoSEQ multiplex PCR, and TCRdb holds only the in-frame ones, with some missing. The sample holds about 15,000 clones; over 65% are singletons and the top ten take about 9.4%. Sequenced input: ileal tissue. This rearrangement joins TRBV29-1 to TRBJ1-1, with D perhaps matching TRBD1 (6 bases). This clonotype originated in an adult with Crohn's disease. The DNA of the CDR3 is TGCAGCGTTGTTGAGGGGGTAACTGAAGCTTTCTTT. Translated: CSVVEGVTEAFF. The variable domain in full, with the rest retrieved from reference TRBV29-1 and TRBJ1-1, is SAVISQKPSRDICQRGTSLTIQCQVDSQVTMMFWYRQQPGQSLTLIATANQGSEATYESGFVIDKFPISRPNLTFSTLTVSNMSPEDSSIYLCSVVEGVTEAFFGQGTRLTVV.